Below, 25 T cell receptor beta chains from the same sample are listed, as sequenced in a study of CXCR3-negative and CXCR3-positive naive CD8 T cells. Study-level points and caveats: Naive cells with CXCR3 showed TRB CDR3s that were more hydrophobic than those in CXCR3-negative naive cells.

The antigens of these receptors remain unknown. The authors made the TRB cDNA libraries by 5' RACE using UMI labels. From the 5' RACE reads, TCRdb lists one entry per CDR3 protein and no DNA. Found here are some 120,000 distinct CDR3 sequences; the top ten clones hold approximately 0.54%. The sample consisted of naive CXCR3+ CD8+ T cells from blood. As for subset: CD45RO-CCR7+CD27+CD95- naive CD8+ T cells expressing CXCR3 (TNR3+). These receptor sequences come from a human donor in good health. Some clones in this sample may be carry-over from other donors' samples.

The chain employs TRBV27 and TRBJ2-7; lacking DNA, the TRBD1 call made by TCRdb goes unchecked. The CDR3 is made up of 17 amino acids. Looked up from germline, CDR1 is MNHEY and CDR2 is SMNVEV (reference sequence). The CDR3 reads CASSQRAPGQAPYEQYF.

The chain carries TRBV10-3 and TRBJ2-5; TCRdb lists TRBD1, though no DNA is available to test this call. Germline values: CDR1 ENHRY, CDR2 SYGVKD. This CDR3 comprises 17 residues. CDR3: CAISESGAGGFQETQYF.

V gene TRBV7-6 combines with J gene TRBJ2-3. The CDR3 is 13 residues long. CDR1 is SGHVS and CDR2 is FNYEAQ in the germline V gene. CDR3 sequence: CASSLVVTDTQYF. Full variable domain (outside the CDR3, taken from reference TRBV7-6 and TRBJ2-3): GAGVSQSPRYKVTKRGQDVALRCDPISGHVSLYWYRQALGQGPEFLTYFNYEAQQDKSGLPNDRFSAERPEGSISTLTIQRTEQRDSAMYRCASSLVVTDTQYFGPGTRLTVL.

This chain joins TRBV20-1 and TRBJ2-7; TCRdb reports TRBD1, a call that lacks DNA to check it against. There are 15 residues in the CDR3. Germline CDR1 reads DFQATT; CDR2 reads SNEGSKA (reference sequence). This CDR3 reads CSARDMDSFYDEQYF.

The chain links TRBV6-2 or TRBV6-3 to TRBJ2-5; TCRdb proposes TRBD2, but this gene call is untestable without DNA. The CDR3 loop spans 17 amino acids. Germline lookup yields CDR1 MNHEY and CDR2 SVGEGT. CDR3 amino acids: CASRTGTSGGAWETQYF.

The chain employs TRBV15 and TRBJ2-1. The V gene's germline CDR1 is LNHNV and CDR2 YYDKDF (reference sequence). The CDR3 consists of 12 residues. CDR3 sequence reads: CATSRPYNEQFF.

The rearrangement joins TRBV6-2 or TRBV6-3 to TRBJ2-7; without DNA, the TCRdb call of TRBD2 cannot be checked. Germline-derived CDR1 and CDR2 are MNHEY and SVGEGT. CDR3 length equals 16 residues. The CDR3: CASSYSSIAERYEQYF.

This rearrangement joins TRBV2 to TRBJ2-7. The germline gives CDR1 SNHLY, CDR2 FYNNEI. CDR3 length: 13 residues. CDR3 amino acids: CASRWVEDYEQYF.

The V call is TRBV6-2 or TRBV6-3, the J call TRBJ2-3; without DNA, the TCRdb call of TRBD2 cannot be checked. CDR1 and CDR2 from the germline V gene are MNHEY and SVGEGT. The CDR3 length is 18 residues. The chain's CDR3 is CASSLTLGLATNTDTQYF.

V gene TRBV12-3 or TRBV12-4 combines with J gene TRBJ2-2. The CDR3 is 11 amino acids. The CDR3 spells CASWDTGELFF.

V is TRBV28 and J is TRBJ2-7; TCRdb gives TRBD1 as the D gene, but with no DNA this cannot be confirmed. Germline V CDR1 and CDR2: MDHEN, SYDVKM. CDR3 length: 13 residues. CDR3 region: CASTADRVNEQYF. Filled out from reference TRBV28 and TRBJ2-7, the complete variable domain reads DVKVTQSSRYLVKRTGEKVFLECVQDMDHENMFWYRQDPGLGLRLIYFSYDVKMKEKGDIPEGYSVSREKKERFSLILESASTNQTSMYLCASTADRVNEQYFGPGTRLTVT.

This chain connects TRBV20-1 to TRBJ2-5; there is no DNA to check the TCRdb D call of TRBD1. Germline values: CDR1 DFQATT, CDR2 SNEGSKA (reference sequence). The CDR3 is made up of 13 amino acids. CDR3: CSARDSFGGTQYF.

The rearrangement joins TRBV7-9 to TRBJ1-2. The CDR3 contains 13 residues. Germline values: CDR1 SEHNR, CDR2 FQNEAQ (reference sequence). CDR3 amino acids: CAWLQTENYGYTF.

This chain uses TRBV19 with TRBJ2-7; TCRdb's D call, TRBD1, is unchecked because there is no DNA. Germline lookup yields CDR1 LNHDA and CDR2 SQIVND (reference sequence). The CDR3 sequence is 15 residues long. The CDR3 spells CASSTVGQGNYEQYF.

The genes are TRBV3-1 and TRBJ2-1; TCRdb returns TRBD2, unconfirmable since there is no DNA. CDR3 size: 18 residues. Germline CDR1 reads LGHDT; CDR2 reads YNNKEL (reference sequence). The CDR3 protein is CASSQRLLAGEFIDEQFF.

This chain connects TRBV9 to TRBJ2-1; TCRdb outputs TRBD1, but without DNA this stays unchecked. CDR3 length equals 16 residues. Germline CDR1 SGDLS, CDR2 YYNGEE. CDR3 sequence: CASSVALGGTYNEQFF. The whole variable domain, filled in from reference TRBV9 and TRBJ2-1, reads DSGVTQTPKHLITATGQRVTLRCSPRSGDLSVYWYQQSLDQGLQFLIQYYNGEERAKGNILERFSAQQFPDLHSELNLSSLELGDSALYFCASSVALGGTYNEQFFGPGTRLTVL.

J is TRBJ1-1 and V is TRBV12-3 or TRBV12-4; the D gene TCRdb calls, TRBD1, cannot be checked with no DNA. The CDR3 totals 15 residues. CDR3: CASSPPSGGYTEAFF.

J is TRBJ2-7 and V is TRBV7-9; TCRdb's assignment of TRBD2 cannot be checked, as there is no DNA. The CDR3 extends over 14 amino acids. From germline, CDR1 is SEHNR and CDR2 FQNEAQ (reference sequence). The CDR3 protein is CASTPGGPMDEQYF.

J is TRBJ1-1 and V is TRBV4-3; TCRdb's D gene call, TRBD1, goes unchecked for lack of DNA. Germline CDR1 is LGHNA and CDR2 is YSLEER. The CDR3 has 16 residues. The CDR3 reads CASSQDGGGLGTEAFF.

The rearrangement joins TRBV6-2 or TRBV6-3 to TRBJ1-5; TCRdb gives TRBD1 as the D gene, but with no DNA this cannot be confirmed. The V gene's germline CDR1 is MNHEY and CDR2 SVGEGT. The CDR3 contains 15 residues. The CDR3 protein is CASSQPQGTNQPQHF.

The CDR3 sequence: CATSRAGAAANEQFF. This sequence joins TRBV15 and TRBJ2-1; TCRdb's assignment of TRBD2 cannot be checked, as there is no DNA. CDR1 LNHNV and CDR2 YYDKDF come from the germline V gene (reference sequence). CDR3 length: 15 residues. The full variable domain, with the rest looked up from reference TRBV15 and TRBJ2-1, is DAMVIQNPRYQVTQFGKPVTLSCSQTLNHNVMYWYQQKSSQAPKLLFHYYDKDFNNEADTPDNFQSRRPNTSFCFLDIRSPGLGDTAMYLCATSRAGAAANEQFFGPGTRLTVL.

This chain joins TRBV29-1 and TRBJ2-1; the TCRdb call, TRBD1, lacks DNA for checking. The CDR3 sequence is 15 residues long. The germline CDR1 and CDR2 sequences are SQVTM and ANQGSEA. The CDR3 loop reads CSVLGGRHSFNEQFF.

The chain carries TRBV7-9 and TRBJ2-7; TCRdb outputs TRBD1, but without DNA this stays unchecked. CDR1 and CDR2 (germline): SEHNR, FQNEAQ (reference sequence). CDR3 length: 13 residues. The CDR3 loop is CASSLRGEYEQYF.

The CDR3 loop reads CSATRQGSDTEAFF. The chain has TRBV29-1 and TRBJ1-1; TCRdb picks TRBD1, but there is no DNA to check that call. The germline V gene has CDR1 SQVTM and CDR2 ANQGSEA. The CDR3 has 14 residues.

The rearrangement links TRBV29-1 to TRBJ2-1. CDR3 length: 16 amino acids. Germline V CDR1 and CDR2: SQVTM, ANQGSEA. CDR3 in amino acids: CSVDGQLEISYNEQFF.